This record concerns one T cell receptor (beta chain) sequence. No conserved phenylalanine or tryptophan is present at the end of the CDR3, so a read error is the likely explanation. Because the CDR3's place on the DNA is in doubt, the DNA is left out and the CDR3 is given as listed by TCRdb. The sample comes from a study of tumor and adjacent non-tumor tissue in lung cancer. No cell sorting was done before RNA was extracted from the tissue. The normal lung tissue was taken more than 3 cm from the tumor edge. From its first to its last residue, the CDR3 has 11 amino acids. Germline V gene lookup returns CDR1 MNHEY and CDR2 SVGAGI. Three rounds of nested PCR, following a modified ARM-PCR protocol, produced the TCRbeta library. One entry per CDR3 protein results from TCRdb running MiXCR on the multiplex PCR reads. Of 90,000 to 120,000 distinct CDR3 sequences listed, roughly two thirds were seen once; the top ten hold about 19%.

Sequencing used distant non-tumor lung tissue. The clonotype originates from a man in his thirties or forties with non-small cell lung cancer. V gene TRBV6-5 combines with J gene TRBJ1-2. The CDR3 protein is CASTRGYGYTL.